This TCR beta chain was identified during a study of spatial heterogeneity in lung cancer (dated by TCRdb to the late 2010s). About the full investigation: More beta-chain than alpha-chain transcripts were consistently detected, likely reflecting higher beta-chain transcript abundance. In non-small cell lung cancer, the study made a quantitative comparison of TCR alpha and beta repertoires among multiple tumor regions, matched nontumor lung and blood. In the raw uncorrected reads, each unique combination of TCR and UMI appeared more than ten times on average. Nonsynonymous mutation counts, determined by whole-exome sequencing of tumor tissue, were related to features of the TCR repertoire. In tumor regions, TCR transcript counts showed a strong correlation with a T cell transcriptional module score from matched bulk RNA-seq. At surgery, 220 tumor regions, 61 to 75 matched nontumor lung samples and 56 PBMC samples were TCR-sequenced for both alpha and beta chains.

Receptors were amplified or captured by 5' RACE. The sample was run on a NextSeq 500. In the TCR library protocol, a unique molecular identifier was attached to each TCR cDNA molecule so that PCR and sequencing errors could be corrected. The authors processed their data as follows. TCR identification, UMI-based error correction and CDR3 extraction were all carried out with Decombinator tools. Expanded TCRs were defined as those above a frequency of 2 per 1,000, corresponding to the top 1% of the tumor frequency distribution. Expanded tumor TCRs were classed as regional if statistically deemed absent (corrected P<0.05) from at least one tumor region, otherwise ubiquitous. Each repertoire was subsampled 100 times to 5,000 TCRs, after which Renyi diversity was computed with the R vegan package. CDR3 similarity networks were built from amino acid triplet string-kernel similarity, connecting CDR3s with pairwise similarity above 0.82. Starting from the raw public reads, TCRdb applied fastp trimming at Q25, assembled clones with MiXCR and retained in-frame beta chains. Records with the same CDR3 protein are collapsed into one entry carrying the most frequent genes and DNA. The V and J calls, along with clone size, are taken from TCRdb and not from the paper's own processing. The sample table records 8,000 to 10,000 distinct CDR3 sequences; 8% to 9.5% of these occur just once. 10% to 15% of the sample lies in the top ten.

The sample's time point label, in plain terms: sample taken at primary tumor resection. Donors were 72 patients with early-stage, untreated non-small cell lung cancer from the lung TRACERx cohort. Without any cell sorting, TCR sequencing was performed on whole RNA extracted either from tumor and nontumor lung tissue or from cryopreserved PBMC samples. Only patients with enough RNA available from two or more tumor regions were chosen for TCR sequencing. A lung pathologist reviewed the tumor and adjacent nontumor lung specimens before the specimens were selected. This clonotype was seen many times. Its antigen specificity is not known. The input lacks base qualities; no much larger clone sits a single base away. As encoded in the germline V gene (reference sequence), CDR1 is SGHKS while CDR2 is YYEKEE. Compared with germline, V lacks 4 bases and J lacks 4 bases; bases without a gene match: 7. Including the terminal cysteine and phenylalanine, the CDR3 comprises 15 residues. The only DNA kept is the CDR3, 45 bases in frame from the first base.

Results the study describes overall, beyond this receptor: Confirming at a functional level the hypothesis that regional TCRs recognize regional mutations was considered to require additional single-cell paired TCR alpha and beta sequencing. Estimated TCR-seq coverage of tumor T cells was only about 7.4% for alpha chains and 13% for beta chains. The count of ubiquitous expanded TCRs correlated with the count of ubiquitous nonsynonymous mutations, and the count of regional expanded TCRs correlated with the count of regional nonsynonymous mutations. The tumor nonsynonymous mutation count correlated with the number of expanded alpha and beta TCRs within the tumor.

The sequence was collected from a female donor with early-stage non-small cell lung cancer. The sequenced sample was lung tumor tissue, obtained at surgery. The V gene is TRBV5-5 and the J gene is TRBJ2-2, with 7 bases aligning to TRBD1. The nucleotide sequence is given as TGTGCCAGCAGCCCAAATACAGGGGCCACCGGGGAGCTGTTTTTT. This is translated as CASSPNTGATGELFF. The reference TRBV5-5 and TRBJ2-2 proteins fill in what lies around the CDR3, so the full variable domain reads DAGVTQSPTHLIKTRGQQVTLRCSPISGHKSVSWYQQVLGQGPQFIFQYYEKEERGRGNFPDRFSARQFPNYSSELNVNALLLGDSALYLCASSPNTGATGELFFGEGSRLTVL.